The clone carrying this TCR beta chain was picked up many times. Its antigen is still unknown. From blood, about 240-500 ng of genomic DNA served as TRB template. BIOMED2 TRB-A/B primer pools were used in multiplex TRB PCR. One entry per CDR3 protein results from TCRdb running MiXCR on the multiplex PCR reads. Altogether about 15,000 distinct CDR3 sequences are present, about 26% being singletons, with the ten largest covering 1.2%. The data were taken from a study of T and B cells in COVID-19 patients. Overall study context: Peripheral blood came from COVID-19 patients with active infection or after recovery.

Study findings and constraints: Symptomatic-phase blood samples from mildly ill patients and early samples from severe cases were scarce.

CDR3 length: 13 amino acids. Looked up from germline, CDR1 is SGHKS and CDR2 is YYEKEE (reference sequence). V was clipped by 1 base and J by 4 bases, with 9 bases between them. This clonotype was obtained from a human donor who had recovered from COVID-19. Sequenced: blood. This chain joins TRBV5-5 and TRBJ2-7; D is undetermined. This chain's CDR3 is CASSLNRVYEQYF. The CDR3 DNA sequence: TGTGCCAGCAGCTTGAACAGAGTATACGAGCAGTACTTC.